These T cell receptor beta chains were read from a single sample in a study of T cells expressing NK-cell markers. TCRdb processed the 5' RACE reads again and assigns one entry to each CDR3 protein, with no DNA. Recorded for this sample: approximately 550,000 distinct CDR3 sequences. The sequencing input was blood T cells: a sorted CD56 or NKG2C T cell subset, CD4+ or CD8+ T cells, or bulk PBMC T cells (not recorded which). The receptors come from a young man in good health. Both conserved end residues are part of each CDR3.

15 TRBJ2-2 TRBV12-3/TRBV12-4 CASSLRQGRAGELFF
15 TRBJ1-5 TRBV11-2 CASSLETGINQPQHF
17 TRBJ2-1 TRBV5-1 CASSLGGTSVSYNEQFF
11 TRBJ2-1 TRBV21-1 CASRPGPEQFF
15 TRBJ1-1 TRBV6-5 CASSYSGGLDTEAFF
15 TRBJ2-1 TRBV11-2 CASSLVGLAVPEQFF
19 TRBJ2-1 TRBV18 CASSRLPYGNLHNYNEQFF
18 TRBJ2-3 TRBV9 CASSVRAISGGSTDTQYF
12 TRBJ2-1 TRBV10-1 CASMGREGEQFF
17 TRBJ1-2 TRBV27 CASSSITHRGRNYGYTF
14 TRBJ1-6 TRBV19 CASRSQGINSPLHF
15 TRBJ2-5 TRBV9 CASSVYQRDGGTQYF
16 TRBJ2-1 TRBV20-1 CSARDSAAPYNNEQFF
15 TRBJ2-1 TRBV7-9 CASSLGRTLYNEQFF
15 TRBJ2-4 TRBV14 CASSQDRVWGNIQYF